The clone carrying this TCR beta chain has only a few counts. Its antigen remains unknown. TCRdb fed the reads into MiXCR, producing one record per CDR3 protein. The table lists roughly 49,000 distinct CDR3 sequences, 20% to 25% of them singletons. This entry belongs to a study of T cell repertoires in cytomegalovirus infection. As for the study in general: Alongside well-studied HLA-B-restricted CMV epitopes, recently identified HLA-C-restricted CMV epitopes were also used.

The V end was cut by 4 bases, the J end by 0 bases, with 10 bases between. Germline CDR1 and CDR2: MGHDK and SYGVNS. The CDR3 consists of 15 residues. This chain joins TRBV25-1 and TRBJ2-1; TRBD2 might be the D (6 bases). This TCR derives from a human donor in good health (CMV status not recorded). Some clones in this sample may be carry-over from other donors' samples. The input for sequencing was CD8+ T cells from cultured PBMCs, taken from culture after CMV antigen stimulation. The CDR3 DNA reads TGTGCCAGCAGTGGGGGGGAGAGCTCCTACAATGAGCAGTTCTTC. It yields the protein CASSGGESSYNEQFF.